This TCR beta chain appears in the sequencing data of a study of T-cell reconstitution after alpha-beta-depleted transplantation in children. Study-level results: Several hundred expanded graft clones reportedly supplied alpha-beta T cells about two months after transplant.

It was with unique molecular identifiers that the TCRbeta library was prepared. TCRdb re-analysed the PCR reads in MiXCR, keeping a single row per CDR3 protein. The sample lists about 460,000 distinct CDR3 sequences, about 10% occurring once. This clonotype came up a few times. What it recognizes is unknown. This receptor was identified in a female patient aged 2-15 years who had a stem cell transplant for aplastic anemia, so the T cells may come from the graft donor. The starting material was PBMCs, mostly from graft donor cells, obtained 180 days after TCRalphabeta/CD19-depleted stem cell transplant.

The CDR3 DNA is TGTGCCAGCAGTGAAGAGGGTATCAGTGGTGAGCAGTTCTTC. This translates into CASSEEGISGEQFF. The chain couples TRBV25-1 to TRBJ2-1; D possibly corresponds to TRBD2 (5 bases). The CDR3 has 14 amino acids. Deletions cut 2 bases from V and 9 bases from J, with 14 bases between. CDR1 and CDR2 (germline): MGHDK, SYGVNS.